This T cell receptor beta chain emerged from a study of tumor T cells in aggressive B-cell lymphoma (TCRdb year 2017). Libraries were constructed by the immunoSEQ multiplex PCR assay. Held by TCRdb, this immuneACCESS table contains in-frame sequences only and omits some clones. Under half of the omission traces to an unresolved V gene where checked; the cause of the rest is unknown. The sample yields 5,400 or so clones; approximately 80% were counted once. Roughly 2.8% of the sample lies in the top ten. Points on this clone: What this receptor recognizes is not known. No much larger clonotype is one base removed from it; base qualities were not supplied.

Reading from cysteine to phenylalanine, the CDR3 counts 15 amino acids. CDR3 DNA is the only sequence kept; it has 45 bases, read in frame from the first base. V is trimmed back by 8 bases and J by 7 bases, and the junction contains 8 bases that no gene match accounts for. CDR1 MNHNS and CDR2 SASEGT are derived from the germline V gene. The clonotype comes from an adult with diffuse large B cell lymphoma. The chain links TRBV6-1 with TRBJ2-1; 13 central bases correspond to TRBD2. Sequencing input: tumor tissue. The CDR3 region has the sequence CASLPEGLAGNEQFF. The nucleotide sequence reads TGTGCCAGCCTCCCCGAGGGACTAGCGGGGAATGAGCAGTTCTTC.